The rows below give T cell receptor beta chains drawn from one sample of a study of shared clonotypes between healthy human individuals. The table came from immunoSEQ multiplex PCR; TCRdb's copy has only in-frame clones and leaves some out. This sample has about 2.4 million clones, with approximately 93% found just once. The sequenced sample consisted of naive CD4+ T cells from PBMCs. All receptors come from a man aged 18 to 35 in good health. Some clones in this sample may be carry-over from other donors' samples. CDR3s include the opening cysteine and the closing phenylalanine or tryptophan. The order of the fields is J gene, clone size, D gene, V gene, CDR3 DNA, CDR3 protein. D genes are given only for firm matches. Rows give clone size only sometimes, using once, few, many, or a class for an expanded clone.

>TRBJ1-2|NA|NA|TRBV5-1
TGCGCCAGCAGCTCATTGGACTATGGCTACACCTTC
CASSSLDYGYTF
>TRBJ2-5|NA|TRBD2|TRBV28
TGTGCCAGCAGCCCAATGCGGGGGGGGGAGACCCAGTACTTC
CASSPMRGGETQYF
>TRBJ2-5|once|TRBD2|TRBV9
TGTGCCAGCAGCGGCCTACTAGCGGGAGGTTGGGAGACCCAGTACTTC
CASSGLLAGGWETQYF
>TRBJ2-7|NA|TRBD2|TRBV7-3
TGTGCCAGCAGCTTAAGGGCGGGAGGCGACGAGCAGTACTTC
CASSLRAGGDEQYF
>TRBJ2-5|NA|NA|TRBV9
TGTGCCAGCAGCGTAGAAGGTACAGGCGGCGAGACCCAGTACTTC
CASSVEGTGGETQYF
>TRBJ1-1|NA|TRBD1|TRBV15
TGTGCCACCCGATGGACAGGGGCAAACACTGAAGCTTTCTTT
CATRWTGANTEAFF
>TRBJ2-2|NA|NA|TRBV9
TGTGCCAGCAGCTCGACGCGGACCCGCTACACCGGGGAGCTGTTTTTT
CASSSTRTRYTGELFF
>TRBJ1-2|NA|NA|TRBV19
TGTGCCATTTCTCCGGGACACCTCTATGGCTACACCTTC
CAISPGHLYGYTF
>TRBJ2-7|NA|TRBD2|TRBV5-4
TGTGCCAGCCCCACGAGGCCTAGCGGGTACGAGCAGTACTTC
CASPTRPSGYEQYF
>TRBJ2-3|NA|TRBD1|TRBV2
TGTGCCAGCAGTAAACAGGGGACCACAGATACGCAGTATTTT
CASSKQGTTDTQYF
>TRBJ2-3|NA|NA|TRBV11-3
TGTGCCAGCAGCTTTCAGGGCTCCACAGATACGCAGTATTTT
CASSFQGSTDTQYF
>TRBJ2-5|NA|NA|TRBV4-2
TGTGCCAGCAGCCAAGGGGTAGAGACCCAGTACTTC
CASSQGVETQYF
>TRBJ1-2|NA|NA|TRBV7-8
TGTGCCAGCAGCTTAGTGCGCCCTTCTTATGGCTACACCTTC
CASSLVRPSYGYTF
>TRBJ2-3|NA|TRBD2|TRBV14
TGTGCCAGCAGCCAAGAACGCCGGGCTAGCGGGAGCACAGATACGCAGTATTTT
CASSQERRASGSTDTQYF
>TRBJ2-1|NA|NA|TRBV7-2
TGTGCCAGCACCTCTCGAGGGGGGTTTGGCTACAATGAGCAGTTCTTC
CASTSRGGFGYNEQFF
>TRBJ2-1|NA|TRBD1|TRBV19
TGTGCCAGTCGCTCACAGGGGGCGCCCAGGGATGAGCAGTTCTTC
CASRSQGAPRDEQFF
>TRBJ2-3|NA|TRBD1|TRBV4-3
TGCGCCAGCAGCCAAGGAACAGGGGCGGATACGCAGTATTTT
CASSQGTGADTQYF
>TRBJ2-7|NA|NA|TRBV5-4
TGTGCCAGCAGCTTGGGCGGAGGGAGCTCCTACGAGCAGTACTTC
CASSLGGGSSYEQYF
>TRBJ1-3|NA|NA|TRBV28
TGTGCCAGCAGTTTACGGGGGAACACCATATATTTT
CASSLRGNTIYF
>TRBJ2-1|NA|NA|TRBV12-1
TGTGCCAGCAGCTTTGGAAGACTAGTTCAGGGACTAGCTTGCGGTGAGCAGTTCTTC
CASSFGRLVQGLACGEQFF
>TRBJ2-3|NA|NA|TRBV28
TGTGCCAGCAGTCCTCAACAGGGAGCCAGAATCGATACGCAGTATTTT
CASSPQQGARIDTQYF
>TRBJ2-1|NA|NA|TRBV28
TGTGCCAGCAGTTCACCGGGCAACGGCAGAAACAATGAGCAGTTCTTC
CASSSPGNGRNNEQFF
>TRBJ1-3|NA|NA|TRBV18
TGTGCCAGCTCACCAGCGGCAAGAGGAAACACCATATATTTT
CASSPAARGNTIYF